Below are 15 T cell receptor beta chains sequenced from a single sample in a study of T cell responses to AZD1222 COVID-19 vaccine. TCRdb's table, derived via immunoSEQ multiplex PCR, lists solely in-frame clones and lacks some. The table has 140,000 or so clones, roughly 89% seen once. The source material was peripheral blood, sampled 28 days after the second dose of the MenACWY control vaccine. The receptors originated from an adult who received the MenACWY meningococcal vaccine as a control.

The V gene is TRBV2, the J gene TRBJ1-6; the D gene is possibly TRBD1 (5 bases). Trimming cost V 6 bases and J 9 bases, with 15 bases left between them. The CDR3 has 14 residues. The germline V gene encodes CDR1 SNHLY and CDR2 FYNNEI. CDR3 nucleotides: TGTGCCAGCAGACCTTCGACAGAGGGTTCACCCCTCCACTTT. This translates into CASRPSTEGSPLHF.

This chain joins TRBV7-8 and TRBJ2-5; D is uncertain. This CDR3 contains 12 residues. Germline V gene lookup returns CDR1 SGHVS and CDR2 FQNEAQ. V lost 5 bases and J 5 bases, leaving 9 bases between the germline ends. CDR3 in DNA: TGTGCCAGCAGCCCCAACTGGGAGACCCAGTACTTC. Translated, it gives CASSPNWETQYF.

This chain links TRBV5-1 with TRBJ2-5; D gene ambiguous. Trimming pared 0 bases from V and 0 bases from J, leaving 12 bases between. The V gene's germline CDR1 is SGHRS and CDR2 YFSETQ. The CDR3 is made up of 16 amino acids. As DNA, the CDR3 is TGCGCCAGCAGCTTGGCCACATCCTCGTACCAAGAGACCCAGTACTTC. Translation gives CASSLATSSYQETQYF.

The V and J genes are TRBV27 and TRBJ2-7, with TRBD1 identical over 8 bases. In germline, CDR1 is MNHEY, CDR2 SMNVEV (reference sequence). Trimming cost V 3 bases and J 1 base; bases outside gene matches: 8. The CDR3 is made up of 16 amino acids. DNA of the CDR3: TGTGCCAGCAGTTTTGTAGGGCAGGGGGCGTCCTACGAGCAGTACTTC. It translates to CASSFVGQGASYEQYF.

This chain connects TRBV10-1 to TRBJ2-2, with 8 bases matching TRBD2. This CDR3 contains 14 residues. Germline CDR1 WNHNN, CDR2 SYGVQD (reference sequence). The J segment lost 7 bases and the V segment lost 6 bases, leaving 7 bases of the junction unmatched. CDR3 in amino acids: CASSMSGSNGELFF. CDR3 coding DNA: TGCGCCAGCAGCATGAGCGGGAGTAACGGGGAGCTGTTTTTT.

CDR3 nucleotides: TGTGCCACCGGCCCGGGACTAGCGTCCCAAGAGACCCAGTACTTC. Protein product: CATGPGLASQETQYF. The rearrangement uses TRBV11-2 and TRBJ2-5, with 10 nucleotides matching TRBD2. Germline values: CDR1 SGHAT, CDR2 FQNNGV. The CDR3 consists of 15 residues. V was pared by 10 bases and J by 1 base, with 9 bases of the junction left unmatched.

Regarding this clone: The same CDR3 is also encoded by other DNA sequences in this sample. The chain recombines TRBV7-2 with TRBJ2-2; D may be TRBD2 (6 bases). Per germline, CDR1 SGHTA and CDR2 FQGNSA. CDR3 length: 16 amino acids. Trimming removed 0 bases from V and 0 bases from J, with 8 bases in between. CDR3 sequence (DNA): TGTGCCAGCAGCTTAGCGGGGGGATCGAACACCGGGGAGCTGTTTTTT. Its translation is CASSLAGGSNTGELFF.

V usage is TRBV5-1 and J usage is TRBJ2-2; 11 bases map to TRBD2. J gave up 6 bases and V 1 base, and 8 bases lay outside the gene matches. CDR1 SGHRS and CDR2 YFSETQ come from the germline V gene. The CDR3 is 17 residues long. The CDR3 region is CASSLFSGRERSGELFF. The CDR3 bases are TGCGCCAGCAGCTTGTTTAGCGGGAGGGAGAGATCCGGGGAGCTGTTTTTT.

About this clone: One end of the junction varies from germline; a read error may be responsible. This chain joins TRBV7-7 and TRBJ2-7; TRBD1 matches at 8 bases. The CDR3 covers 13 residues. Germline V CDR1 and CDR2: SSHAT, FNYEAQ (reference sequence). The CDR3 spells CASSRDRGYEQYF. Written as DNA, the CDR3 is TGTGCTAGCAGCCGCGACAGGGGCTACGAGCAGTACTTC. Full variable domain (rest looked up from reference TRBV7-7 and TRBJ2-7): GAGVSQSPRYKVTKRGQDVTLRCDPISSHATLYWYQQALGQGPEFLTYFNYEAQPDKSGLPSDRFSAERPEGSISTLTIQRTEQRDSAMYRCASSRDRGYEQYFGPGTRLTVT.

The chain links TRBV6-6 to TRBJ2-3; TRBD2 aligns across 12 bases. V trimming: 6 bases; J trimming: 4 bases; junction bases outside the gene matches: 5. Germline V CDR1 and CDR2: MNHNY, SVGAGI (reference sequence). This CDR3 has 15 amino acids. The CDR3 loop is CASRASGGASDTQYF. DNA of the CDR3: TGTGCCAGCAGAGCTAGCGGGGGGGCCTCAGATACGCAGTATTTT.

J is TRBJ1-3 and V is TRBV7-9; no reliable D call. Germline V gene lookup returns CDR1 SEHNR and CDR2 FQNEAQ (reference sequence). CDR3 length: 17 amino acids. V was trimmed by 1 base and J by 0 bases, leaving 13 bases between them. Here the CDR3 DNA reads TGTGCCAGCAGCTTAGAGGCAACTACCACCTCTGGAAACACCATATATTTT. Translation gives CASSLEATTTSGNTIYF.

The chain joins TRBV6-5 to TRBJ1-1; weak D call: TRBD1 (6 bases). Germline CDR1 and CDR2: MNHEY and SVGAGI. The V end was cut by 6 bases, the J end by 2 bases, with 10 bases between. The CDR3 is 13 amino acids. The CDR3, as DNA: TGTGCCAGCAGACGGACAGTAAACACTGAAGCTTTCTTT. This gives the protein CASRRTVNTEAFF.

Note on this clone: The sample has other DNA sequences that encode this CDR3 too. This sequence joins TRBV18 and TRBJ2-7; D possibly corresponds to TRBD2 (6 bases). CDR1 is KGHSH, CDR2 LQKENI, per germline. Between the trimmed V and J ends, which lost 3 bases and 3 bases, there was a span of 6 bases. The CDR3 extends over 12 amino acids. The CDR3 DNA sequence: TGTGCCAGCTCACCCGGGGGCTACGAGCAGTACTTC. Translating it yields CASSPGGYEQYF.

The DNA of the CDR3 is TGTGCCAGCAGCCCGAGACCAGGGGGATCAAGCACTGAAGCTTTCTTT. As protein: CASSPRPGGSSTEAFF. The V call is TRBV7-9, the J call TRBJ1-1; 7 bases match TRBD1. The V gene end was trimmed by 5 bases and the J gene end by 4 bases; junction bases not matched to a gene: 13. Germline CDR1 is SEHNR and CDR2 is FQNEAQ (reference sequence). This CDR3 is 16 amino acids long. The full variable domain, with the rest looked up from reference TRBV7-9 and TRBJ1-1, is DTGVSQNPRHKITKRGQNVTFRCDPISEHNRLYWYRQTLGQGPEFLTYFQNEAQLEKSRLLSDRFSAERPKGSFSTLEIQRTEQGDSAMYLCASSPRPGGSSTEAFFGQGTRLTVV.

As DNA, the CDR3 is TGTGCCAGCAGTTACCACACAGGGGAAGAGACCCAGTACTTC. This gives the protein CASSYHTGEETQYF. This chain uses TRBV6-5 with TRBJ2-5; 7 nucleotides match TRBD1. V lost 2 bases, J lost 3 bases, and 3 bases stayed unmatched. This CDR3 is 14 amino acids long. Per germline, CDR1 MNHEY and CDR2 SVGAGI.